Listed below are T cell receptor beta chains from one sample, sequenced in a study of blood T cell repertoires in COVID-19. Profiling relied on immunoSEQ multiplex PCR, and the TCRdb table lists in-frame clones only, not all of them. The sample lists about 76,000 clones, about 85% occurring once. The sample consisted of peripheral blood. These receptors were collected from a man in his sixties with COVID-19, enrolled during active disease. The CDR3 runs from the conserved cysteine through the conserved F or W. Fields, in order: D gene, J gene, V gene, clone size, CDR3 protein, CDR3 DNA. The D gene is left open where the match is weak. Where a row states a size, it is once, few, many or the class of an expanded clone; other rows omit it.

D gene: NA; J gene: TRBJ1-1; V gene: TRBV6-2/TRBV6-3; clone size: NA; CDR3 protein: CASSLILNTEAFF; CDR3 DNA: TGTGCCAGCAGTCTAATCCTGAACACTGAAGCTTTCTTT
D gene: TRBD1; J gene: TRBJ2-7; V gene: TRBV30; clone size: NA; CDR3 protein: CAWSVQWGTVFPEQYF; CDR3 DNA: TGTGCCTGGAGTGTACAATGGGGGACAGTGTTTCCCGAGCAGTACTTC
D gene: NA; J gene: TRBJ2-5; V gene: TRBV6-1; clone size: NA; CDR3 protein: CASSAEWTERQETQYF; CDR3 DNA: TGTGCCAGCAGTGCCGAGTGGACAGAACGACAAGAGACCCAGTACTTC
D gene: TRBD2; J gene: TRBJ2-5; V gene: TRBV3-1/TRBV3-2; clone size: NA; CDR3 protein: CASSLGLAGDPAETQYF; CDR3 DNA: TGTGCCAGCAGCCTGGGACTAGCGGGGGACCCAGCGGAGACCCAGTACTTC
D gene: TRBD1; J gene: TRBJ1-6; V gene: TRBV7-9; clone size: NA; CDR3 protein: CASSVTGGAGSPLHF; CDR3 DNA: TGTGCCAGCAGCGTAACAGGGGGCGCAGGATCACCCCTCCACTTT
D gene: TRBD2; J gene: TRBJ2-3; V gene: TRBV29-1; clone size: once; CDR3 protein: CSDTPSGGLLGTQYF; CDR3 DNA: TGCAGCGACACCCCTAGCGGGGGTCTTTTAGGTACGCAGTATTTT
D gene: TRBD1; J gene: TRBJ1-2; V gene: TRBV4-1; clone size: NA; CDR3 protein: CASSGTGALYGYTF; CDR3 DNA: TGCGCCAGCTCCGGGACAGGAGCCCTCTATGGCTACACCTTC
D gene: NA; J gene: TRBJ2-7; V gene: TRBV11-3; clone size: NA; CDR3 protein: CASSLNGDEQYF; CDR3 DNA: TGTGCCAGCAGCTTAAACGGGGACGAGCAGTACTTC
D gene: NA; J gene: TRBJ1-2; V gene: TRBV28; clone size: NA; CDR3 protein: CASSAAGANYGYTF; CDR3 DNA: TGTGCCAGCAGTGCGGCAGGGGCGAATTATGGCTACACCTTC
D gene: TRBD2; J gene: TRBJ2-2; V gene: TRBV28; clone size: NA; CDR3 protein: CASSFQRGANTGELFF; CDR3 DNA: TGTGCCAGCAGTTTCCAGCGGGGGGCCAACACCGGGGAGCTGTTTTTT
D gene: TRBD1; J gene: TRBJ1-1; V gene: TRBV5-1; clone size: NA; CDR3 protein: CASSFGTGNTEAFF; CDR3 DNA: TGCGCCAGCAGCTTTGGGACAGGGAACACTGAAGCTTTCTTT
D gene: TRBD2; J gene: TRBJ2-7; V gene: TRBV12-3/TRBV12-4; clone size: NA; CDR3 protein: CASSLAGEGEQYF; CDR3 DNA: TGTGCCAGCAGTTTAGCAGGGGAGGGCGAGCAGTACTTC
D gene: TRBD1; J gene: TRBJ2-1; V gene: TRBV18; clone size: NA; CDR3 protein: CASSPAQGTAGNEQFF; CDR3 DNA: TGTGCCAGCTCACCTGCCCAGGGGACAGCTGGGAATGAGCAGTTCTTC
D gene: TRBD1; J gene: TRBJ2-1; V gene: TRBV5-1; clone size: NA; CDR3 protein: CASSPGQGPYNEQFF; CDR3 DNA: TGCGCCAGCAGCCCCGGACAGGGCCCCTACAATGAGCAGTTCTTC
D gene: TRBD2; J gene: TRBJ2-3; V gene: TRBV5-1; clone size: NA; CDR3 protein: CASSLGLAEGADTQYF; CDR3 DNA: TGCGCCAGCAGCTTGGGACTAGCGGAGGGTGCAGATACGCAGTATTTT
D gene: NA; J gene: TRBJ1-1; V gene: TRBV9; clone size: NA; CDR3 protein: CASSPRGGPNTEAFF; CDR3 DNA: TGTGCCAGCAGCCCCCGGGGAGGACCGAACACTGAAGCTTTCTTT
D gene: NA; J gene: TRBJ1-2; V gene: TRBV7-6; clone size: NA; CDR3 protein: CASSLGAGNYGYTF; CDR3 DNA: TGTGCCAGCAGCTTAGGCGCAGGGAACTATGGCTACACCTTC
D gene: TRBD1; J gene: TRBJ1-1; V gene: TRBV7-9; clone size: once; CDR3 protein: CASSGGQGASTEAFF; CDR3 DNA: TGTGCCAGCAGCGGAGGACAGGGAGCGAGCACTGAAGCTTTCTTT
D gene: TRBD2; J gene: TRBJ2-1; V gene: TRBV3-1/TRBV3-2; clone size: once; CDR3 protein: CASSIRTSGSYNEQFF; CDR3 DNA: TGTGCCAGCAGCATTCGGACTAGCGGGAGCTACAATGAGCAGTTCTTC
D gene: TRBD1; J gene: TRBJ1-4; V gene: TRBV2; clone size: NA; CDR3 protein: CASSEAGTEGEKLFF; CDR3 DNA: TGTGCCAGCAGTGAAGCCGGGACAGAAGGTGAAAAACTGTTTTTT
D gene: TRBD1; J gene: TRBJ2-5; V gene: TRBV12-3/TRBV12-4; clone size: NA; CDR3 protein: CASSPGQAVTQYF; CDR3 DNA: TGTGCCAGCAGTCCCGGACAGGCGGTGACCCAGTACTTC
D gene: NA; J gene: TRBJ1-4; V gene: TRBV27; clone size: once; CDR3 protein: CASSLLRSNEKLFF; CDR3 DNA: TGTGCCAGCAGTTTACTGAGGAGTAATGAAAAACTGTTTTTT
D gene: TRBD2; J gene: TRBJ2-2; V gene: TRBV5-5; clone size: NA; CDR3 protein: CASSADLAGYTGELFF; CDR3 DNA: TGTGCCAGCAGCGCAGACCTAGCGGGGTACACCGGGGAGCTGTTTTTT
D gene: TRBD2; J gene: TRBJ2-5; V gene: TRBV15; clone size: NA; CDR3 protein: CATSRDLAGRGLETQYF; CDR3 DNA: TGTGCCACCAGCAGAGATCTAGCGGGACGGGGTTTAGAGACCCAGTACTTC
D gene: TRBD1; J gene: TRBJ1-6; V gene: TRBV2; clone size: NA; CDR3 protein: CASEQDRGIDSPLHF; CDR3 DNA: TGTGCCAGTGAACAAGACAGGGGGATTGATTCGCCCCTCCACTTT
D gene: TRBD1; J gene: TRBJ1-2; V gene: TRBV19; clone size: NA; CDR3 protein: CASRFGQGALGYTF; CDR3 DNA: TGTGCCAGTCGCTTCGGACAGGGGGCTCTTGGCTACACCTTC
D gene: NA; J gene: TRBJ2-3; V gene: TRBV24-1; clone size: NA; CDR3 protein: CATESGSTDTQYF; CDR3 DNA: TGTGCCACCGAAAGCGGGAGCACAGATACGCAGTATTTT
D gene: NA; J gene: TRBJ2-5; V gene: TRBV12-3/TRBV12-4; clone size: NA; CDR3 protein: CASSLTLGETQYF; CDR3 DNA: TGTGCCAGCAGTTTAACCCTCGGGGAGACCCAGTACTTC
D gene: NA; J gene: TRBJ2-3; V gene: TRBV29-1; clone size: NA; CDR3 protein: CEPRGKETDTQYF; CDR3 DNA: TGCGAACCTCGGGGTAAAGAGACAGATACGCAGTATTTT
D gene: TRBD1; J gene: TRBJ1-2; V gene: TRBV9; clone size: NA; CDR3 protein: CASSFRTGGNYGYTF; CDR3 DNA: TGTGCCAGCAGCTTCCGGACAGGGGGTAACTATGGCTACACCTTC
D gene: TRBD1; J gene: TRBJ1-2; V gene: TRBV5-1; clone size: few; CDR3 protein: CASSDGTGVGYGYTF; CDR3 DNA: TGCGCCAGCAGCGACGGGACAGGAGTCGGGTATGGCTACACCTTC
D gene: NA; J gene: TRBJ2-7; V gene: TRBV25-1; clone size: NA; CDR3 protein: CASSESWGVDYEQYF; CDR3 DNA: TGTGCCAGCAGTGAATCGTGGGGGGTCGACTACGAGCAGTACTTC
D gene: TRBD2; J gene: TRBJ2-3; V gene: TRBV6-5; clone size: NA; CDR3 protein: CATLAGDTDTQYF; CDR3 DNA: TGTGCCACACTAGCGGGTGACACAGATACGCAGTATTTT
D gene: NA; J gene: TRBJ1-2; V gene: TRBV6-5; clone size: NA; CDR3 protein: CASSLRTATNYGYTF; CDR3 DNA: TGTGCCAGCAGTTTACGGACAGCTACTAACTATGGCTACACCTTC
D gene: TRBD1; J gene: TRBJ1-2; V gene: TRBV5-1; clone size: NA; CDR3 protein: CASSSGAGTGDGYTF; CDR3 DNA: TGCGCCAGCAGCTCGGGGGCCGGGACAGGGGATGGCTACACCTTC
D gene: TRBD1; J gene: TRBJ2-5; V gene: TRBV10-3; clone size: NA; CDR3 protein: CAISESRDSLSETQYF; CDR3 DNA: TGTGCCATCAGTGAGTCCCGGGACAGCCTATCAGAGACCCAGTACTTC
D gene: NA; J gene: TRBJ1-6; V gene: TRBV5-6; clone size: NA; CDR3 protein: CASSLSGINSPLHF; CDR3 DNA: TGTGCCAGCAGCTTGTCGGGTATCAATTCACCCCTCCACTTT
D gene: TRBD1; J gene: TRBJ2-7; V gene: TRBV19; clone size: NA; CDR3 protein: CASSRTGTSYEQYF; CDR3 DNA: TGTGCCAGTAGTAGGACAGGGACCTCCTACGAGCAGTACTTC
D gene: NA; J gene: TRBJ2-7; V gene: TRBV11-3; clone size: NA; CDR3 protein: CASSLGTRGEQYF; CDR3 DNA: TGTGCCAGCAGCTTGGGGACCAGGGGCGAGCAGTACTTC
D gene: NA; J gene: TRBJ1-3; V gene: TRBV27; clone size: once; CDR3 protein: CASSSGSPSSGNTIYF; CDR3 DNA: TGTGCCAGCAGTTCGGGGAGCCCGAGCTCTGGAAACACCATATATTTT
D gene: NA; J gene: TRBJ2-5; V gene: TRBV5-1; clone size: NA; CDR3 protein: CASSLVGQEEETQYF; CDR3 DNA: TGCGCCAGCAGCTTGGTAGGACAAGAGGAAGAGACCCAGTACTTC
D gene: TRBD2; J gene: TRBJ2-5; V gene: TRBV5-5; clone size: once; CDR3 protein: CASSTGLAGETQYF; CDR3 DNA: TGTGCCAGCAGCACGGGACTAGCAGGAGAGACCCAGTACTTC
D gene: TRBD1; J gene: TRBJ1-2; V gene: TRBV18; clone size: NA; CDR3 protein: CASSPQPSTGSGYTF; CDR3 DNA: TGTGCCAGCTCACCGCAGCCATCGACAGGGAGTGGCTACACCTTC
D gene: NA; J gene: TRBJ1-6; V gene: TRBV19; clone size: NA; CDR3 protein: CASKREGGTLQNSPLHF; CDR3 DNA: TGTGCCAGTAAGAGAGAGGGCGGAACGCTCCAGAATTCACCCCTCCACTTT
D gene: NA; J gene: TRBJ2-7; V gene: TRBV3-1/TRBV3-2; clone size: NA; CDR3 protein: CASSHLNSYEQYF; CDR3 DNA: TGTGCCAGCAGCCACCTTAACTCCTACGAGCAGTACTTC